Sequencing of this T cell receptor (beta chain) was carried out in a study of blood T cell repertoires in COVID-19. Study-level background: Specimens from acute and convalescent COVID-19 originated in the United States, Italy and Spain. Sources were T cells, B-cell-depleted T cells, or PBMCs; the material itself was cDNA or gDNA.

Authors' methods: Amplification of reference gene primers provided the estimated nucleated cell counts. The method was immunoSEQ multiplex PCR; TCRdb's version includes in-frame clones alone and lacks a portion of them. V and J calls and clone size are given by that table; D and trimming were obtained from the DNA. This sample yields 75,000 to 95,000 clones, of which more than 70% are seen a single time; approximately 19% belongs to the top ten. V dropped 6 bases and J dropped 4 bases, with 7 bases sitting between them. CDR3 length equals 11 residues. The germline CDR1 and CDR2 sequences are LGHDT and YNNKEL (reference sequence).

This chain connects TRBV3-1 (or the pseudogene TRBV3-2) to TRBJ2-7; D is possibly TRBD1 (5 bases). The clonotype was recovered from a human donor in a cohort sampled during active COVID-19. Sequenced input: peripheral blood. CDR3 DNA sequence: TGTGCCAGCAGGCAGGGTTACGAGCAGTACTTC. Protein product: CASRQGYEQYF.